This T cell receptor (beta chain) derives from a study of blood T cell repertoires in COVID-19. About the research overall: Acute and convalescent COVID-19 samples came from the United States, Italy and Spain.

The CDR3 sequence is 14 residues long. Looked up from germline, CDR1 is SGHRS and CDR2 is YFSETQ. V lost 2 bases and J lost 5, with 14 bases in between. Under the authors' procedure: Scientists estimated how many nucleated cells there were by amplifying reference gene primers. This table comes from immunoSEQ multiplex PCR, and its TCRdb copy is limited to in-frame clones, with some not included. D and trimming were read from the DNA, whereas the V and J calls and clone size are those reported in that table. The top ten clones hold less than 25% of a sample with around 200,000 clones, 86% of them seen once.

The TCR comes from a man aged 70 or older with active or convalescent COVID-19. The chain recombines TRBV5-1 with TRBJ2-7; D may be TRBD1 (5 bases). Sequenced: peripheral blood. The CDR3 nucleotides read TGCGCCAGCAGCTTTCAGCAGGGTTCAAACGAGCAGTACTTC. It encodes CASSFQQGSNEQYF.